These 7 T cell receptor beta chains originate from one sample sequenced in a study of T cells after yellow fever vaccination. Each CDR3 protein gets one entry after TCRdb re-called the 5' RACE reads with MiXCR. The sample holds about 630,000 distinct CDR3 sequences, 9% to 15% seen once. Sequenced here: PBMCs, sampled on the day of the yellow fever booster vaccination. These receptors originate from a man aged 25 to 40 who received the YFV17D yellow fever vaccine.

The chain is built from TRBV5-5 and TRBJ2-1; TRBD2 matches 14 bases. Germline-derived CDR1 and CDR2 are SGHKS and YYEKEE (reference sequence). The CDR3 loop spans 17 amino acids. J was trimmed by 7 bases and V by 4 bases; bases with no gene match: 10. The CDR3 coding sequence is TGTGCCAGCAGCCAAAACTCCGGGACTAGCGGGAGTAATGAGCAGTTCTTC. It translates to CASSQNSGTSGSNEQFF. The whole variable domain, remainder taken from reference TRBV5-5 and TRBJ2-1, is DAGVTQSPTHLIKTRGQQVTLRCSPISGHKSVSWYQQVLGQGPQFIFQYYEKEERGRGNFPDRFSARQFPNYSSELNVNALLLGDSALYLCASSQNSGTSGSNEQFFGPGTRLTVL.

The V and J genes are TRBV6-1 and TRBJ1-2; D call uncertain. Trimming removed 1 base from V and 4 bases from J, with 13 bases in between. Germline CDR1 reads MNHNS; CDR2 reads SASEGT. The CDR3 contains 15 residues. The CDR3 region is CASSEGWGWSYGYTF. Here the CDR3 DNA reads TGTGCCAGCAGTGAAGGATGGGGTTGGTCCTATGGCTACACCTTC.

V usage is TRBV21-1 and J usage is TRBJ1-5. TRBV21-1 has pseudogene status. This CDR3 comprises 14 residues. CDR3 in DNA: TGTGCCAGCAGCAAGGACTTTAGCAATCAGCCCCAGCATTTT. The encoded protein is CASSKDFSNQPQHF.

This clonotype was recorded a few times. The rearrangement uses TRBV7-9 and TRBJ2-7, with TRBD1 identical over 9 bases. CDR1 is SEHNR and CDR2 is FQNEAQ in the germline V gene (reference sequence). The length of the CDR3 is 17 residues. V was clipped by 5 bases and J by 5 bases; unmatched bases: 16. In nucleotides, the CDR3 is TGTGCCAGCAGCGTCCTTTATCCGGGACAGGGTATCGACGAGCAGTACTTC. Its translation: CASSVLYPGQGIDEQYF.

The CDR3 DNA follows: TGTGCCAGCAGCGCCCCGCTCGGGACTAGCGGGAGGGGCTACAATGAGCAGTTCTTC. This translates into CASSAPLGTSGRGYNEQFF. The V and J genes are TRBV11-2 and TRBJ2-1, with 16 positions matching TRBD2. This CDR3 comprises 19 residues. V was clipped by 5 bases and J by 3 bases; unmatched bases: 10. Per germline, CDR1 SGHAT and CDR2 FQNNGV. Using reference TRBV11-2 and TRBJ2-1 for the parts outside the CDR3, the full variable domain is EAGVAQSPRYKIIEKRQSVAFWCNPISGHATLYWYQQILGQGPKLLIQFQNNGVVDDSQLPKDRFSAERLKGVDSTLKIQPAKLEDSAVYLCASSAPLGTSGRGYNEQFFGPGTRLTVL.

The chain has TRBV15 and TRBJ2-6, with D unclear. The CDR3 totals 16 residues. Looked up from germline, CDR1 is LNHNV and CDR2 is YYDKDF (reference sequence). V lost 0 bases to trimming and J lost 0 bases, with 6 bases between them. CDR3 protein: CATSREVSSGANVLTF. CDR3 coding DNA: TGTGCCACCAGCAGAGAGGTTAGCTCTGGGGCCAACGTCCTGACTTTC.

This clonotype was counted between two and nine times. This chain links TRBV7-3 with TRBJ2-1; 10 nucleotides align to TRBD1. Germline CDR1 and CDR2: SGHTA and FQGTGA. The CDR3 length is 15 residues. The V segment lost 1 base and the J segment 7 bases; nucleotides outside the gene matches: 4. This CDR3 is CASSLKGQGSNEQFF. The CDR3 DNA sequence: TGTGCCAGCAGCTTAAAGGGACAGGGGAGTAATGAGCAGTTCTTC.